One and the same sample provided the 9 T cell receptor beta chains below, sequenced in a study of T cell changes during pregnancy in multiple sclerosis. The repertoire was sequenced with immunoSEQ multiplex PCR; TCRdb's copy has only in-frame clones and lacks some. This table holds tens of thousands of clones, approximately 92% found once. Sample: peripheral blood, taken after pregnancy. These receptors were taken from a female donor with multiple sclerosis, enrolled in a pregnancy study.

The gene calls are TRBV7-9 and TRBJ2-7; D not resolved. Germline V CDR1 and CDR2: SEHNR, FQNEAQ (reference sequence). Trimming left V 8 bases short and J 0 bases short, with 17 bases between. This CDR3 has 15 residues. This CDR3 is CASGPKIRLSYEQYF. The CDR3 DNA reads as TGTGCCAGCGGGCCGAAAATTAGGCTCTCCTACGAGCAGTACTTC. Full variable domain (remainder filled in from reference TRBV7-9 and TRBJ2-7): DTGVSQNPRHKITKRGQNVTFRCDPISEHNRLYWYRQTLGQGPEFLTYFQNEAQLEKSRLLSDRFSAERPKGSFSTLEIQRTEQGDSAMYLCASGPKIRLSYEQYFGPGTRLTVT.

This clone was found a few times. The chain uses TRBV6-1 and TRBJ2-7, with a tentative D call TRBD1 (6 bases). CDR1 is MNHNS, CDR2 SASEGT, per germline. The CDR3 contains 14 residues. Trimming pared 8 bases from V and 7 bases from J, leaving 21 bases between. The CDR3 DNA reads TGTGCCAGCCAGACGGACTGGGACACGGGGGAGCAGTACTTC. It yields the protein CASQTDWDTGEQYF.

This chain uses TRBV7-9 with TRBJ1-1; TRBD1 aligns across 8 bases. Germline V gene lookup returns CDR1 SEHNR and CDR2 FQNEAQ (reference sequence). V dropped 6 bases and J dropped 7; count of bases not matched to a gene: 4. The CDR3 spans 12 residues. CDR3 region: CASSQTGGEAFF. For the CDR3, the DNA is TGTGCCAGCAGTCAAACAGGGGGTGAAGCTTTCTTT. The variable domain in full, completed from reference TRBV7-9 and TRBJ1-1, reads DTGVSQNPRHKITKRGQNVTFRCDPISEHNRLYWYRQTLGQGPEFLTYFQNEAQLEKSRLLSDRFSAERPKGSFSTLEIQRTEQGDSAMYLCASSQTGGEAFFGQGTRLTVV.

In DNA form, the CDR3 reads TGCAGCGTTGCCCCAGGGGTGTCTGAAGCTTTCTTT. As protein: CSVAPGVSEAFF. The chain is built from TRBV29-1 and TRBJ1-1; D may be TRBD1 (6 bases). The CDR3 consists of 12 residues. Germline V gene sequence: CDR1 SQVTM, CDR2 ANQGSEA. V shed 4 bases and J shed 6 bases, with 12 bases lying between them.

The chain uses TRBV2 and TRBJ1-6; D gene uncertain. The germline V and J ends were trimmed by 5 bases and 8 bases, with 16 bases remaining between them. The CDR3 runs 15 residues. CDR1 SNHLY and CDR2 FYNNEI come from the germline V gene. Here the CDR3 reads CASSLSEARDSPLHF. The DNA of the CDR3 is TGTGCCAGCAGTCTTTCGGAGGCTCGGGATTCACCCCTCCACTTT.

This chain's CDR3 is CASSFISGGSGELFF. As DNA, the CDR3 is TGTGCCAGCAGCTTTATCTCAGGGGGCTCCGGGGAGCTGTTTTTT. The chain employs TRBV7-8 and TRBJ2-2; 8 nucleotides align to TRBD1. Looked up from germline, CDR1 is SGHVS and CDR2 is FQNEAQ. The CDR3 has 15 residues. J gave up 6 bases and V 3 bases, and 6 bases lay outside the gene matches.

This clone has only one observation. The V gene is TRBV20-1, the J gene TRBJ1-2; TRBD1 matches 8 bases. CDR3 length: 11 residues. The junction had 1 base not matched to a gene; V was cut back by 2 bases and J by 8 bases. From germline, CDR1 is DFQATT and CDR2 SNEGSKA (reference sequence). The CDR3 DNA reads TGCAGTGCTAGATGGACAGGGGGCTACACCTTC. Its translation is CSARWTGGYTF.

The V gene is TRBV7-2, the J gene TRBJ2-7, with 14 bases matching TRBD2. V trimming: 5 bases; J trimming: 9 bases; junction bases outside the gene matches: 9. The germline CDR1 and CDR2 sequences are SGHTA and FQGNSA. This CDR3 contains 15 residues. CDR3 coding DNA: TGTGCCAGCAGCCCACCGGGACTAGCGGGGGCCGGGCAGTACTTC. Translated, it gives CASSPPGLAGAGQYF.

This chain uses TRBV7-9 with TRBJ2-7; TRBD1 agrees at 9 bases. The ends lost 5 bases at V and 5 bases at J; junction bases unmatched: 10. Per the germline V gene, CDR1 is SEHNR and CDR2 is FQNEAQ (reference sequence). The CDR3 covers 15 residues. The CDR3 protein is CASSEGQGQVNEQYF. The CDR3 DNA follows: TGTGCCAGCAGCGAAGGACAGGGGCAAGTCAACGAGCAGTACTTC.